This section outlines one T cell receptor beta chain sequence together with its context. TCR amplification used 15 to 20 PCR cycles, a constant-region primer and a V-primer adapter. mRNA that had been isolated underwent amplification through in vitro transcription. TCRdb re-derived calls from the reads in MiXCR, one entry per CDR3 protein. The sample has some 45,000 distinct CDR3 sequences, roughly 12% seen once; the top ten hold approximately 6.2%. CDR1 and CDR2 from the germline V gene are SGHAT and FQDESV (reference sequence). V was clipped by 5 bases and J by 0 bases; unmatched bases: 7. This CDR3 contains 16 residues. Stated time point: before trial treatment. These data originate in a study of low-dose radiotherapy and immunotherapy resistance in tumors. Study context: Cohort 1 patients were irradiated with 0.5 Gy fractions every 2 weeks to 6.5 Gy total. On an every-two-weeks schedule, patients received intravenous nivolumab 240 mg, along with ipilimumab 1 mg/kg every six weeks.

The chain is built from TRBV11-1 and TRBJ2-1, with TRBD2 identical over 7 bases. The sequences come from PBMCs, collected before treatment. This clonotype was obtained from a female donor with ovarian cancer. This chain's CDR3 is CASSPWEGSSYNEQFF. CDR3 DNA: TGTGCCAGCAGCCCTTGGGAGGGGAGCTCCTACAATGAGCAGTTCTTC.